A single sample gave rise to the 2 T cell receptor beta chains below, sequenced in a study of OX40 agonist ivuxolimab in advanced cancers. Library generation was performed with the immunoSEQ multiplex PCR assay. Held by TCRdb, this immuneACCESS table contains in-frame sequences only and omits some clones. Under half of the omission traces to an unresolved V gene where checked; the cause of the rest is unknown. The sample yields tens of thousands of clones; approximately 80% were counted once. The ten top clones hold 2% to 2.5% of the sample. Sequencing used CD4+ or CD8+ T cells sorted from blood, obtained in a trial of the OX40 agonist ivuxolimab. These receptors were collected from an adult with an advanced solid tumor such as melanoma, head and neck, liver or kidney cancer.

This clone was found once. The rearrangement uses TRBV29-1 and TRBJ1-2, with D possibly TRBD1 on 5 matching bases. The CDR3 loop spans 12 amino acids. Trimming removed 4 bases from V and 3 bases from J, with 9 bases in between. The germline V gene encodes CDR1 SQVTM and CDR2 ANQGSEA. CDR3 nucleotides: TGCAGCGTTGGCAGGGAGGACTATGGCTACACCTTC. Its protein product is CSVGREDYGYTF.

This clone showed up just a few times. The chain employs TRBV29-1 and TRBJ1-4; 7 nucleotides align to TRBD1. Per germline, CDR1 SQVTM and CDR2 ANQGSEA. V was clipped by 4 bases and J by 5 bases; unmatched bases: 4. The CDR3 runs to 13 residues. CDR3 amino acids: CSVGTRGNEKLFF. In nucleotides, the CDR3 is TGCAGCGTTGGAACCAGGGGGAATGAAAAACTGTTTTTT.